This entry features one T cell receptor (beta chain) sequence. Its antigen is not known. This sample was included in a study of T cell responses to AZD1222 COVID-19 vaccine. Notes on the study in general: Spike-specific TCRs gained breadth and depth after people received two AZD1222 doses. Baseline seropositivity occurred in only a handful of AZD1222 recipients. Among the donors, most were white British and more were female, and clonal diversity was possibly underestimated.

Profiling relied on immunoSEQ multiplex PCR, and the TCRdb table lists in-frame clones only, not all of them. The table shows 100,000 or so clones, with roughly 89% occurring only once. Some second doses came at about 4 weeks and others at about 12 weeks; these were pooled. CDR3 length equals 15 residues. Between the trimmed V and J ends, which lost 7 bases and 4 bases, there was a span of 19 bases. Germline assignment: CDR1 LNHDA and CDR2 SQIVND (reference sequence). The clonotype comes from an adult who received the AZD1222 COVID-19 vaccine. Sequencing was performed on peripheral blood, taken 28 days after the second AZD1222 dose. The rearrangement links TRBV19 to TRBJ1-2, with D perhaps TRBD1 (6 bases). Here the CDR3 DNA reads TGTGCCAGTATTCCGACAGGCGCTGCTAGCTATGGCTACACCTTC. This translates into CASIPTGAASYGYTF.